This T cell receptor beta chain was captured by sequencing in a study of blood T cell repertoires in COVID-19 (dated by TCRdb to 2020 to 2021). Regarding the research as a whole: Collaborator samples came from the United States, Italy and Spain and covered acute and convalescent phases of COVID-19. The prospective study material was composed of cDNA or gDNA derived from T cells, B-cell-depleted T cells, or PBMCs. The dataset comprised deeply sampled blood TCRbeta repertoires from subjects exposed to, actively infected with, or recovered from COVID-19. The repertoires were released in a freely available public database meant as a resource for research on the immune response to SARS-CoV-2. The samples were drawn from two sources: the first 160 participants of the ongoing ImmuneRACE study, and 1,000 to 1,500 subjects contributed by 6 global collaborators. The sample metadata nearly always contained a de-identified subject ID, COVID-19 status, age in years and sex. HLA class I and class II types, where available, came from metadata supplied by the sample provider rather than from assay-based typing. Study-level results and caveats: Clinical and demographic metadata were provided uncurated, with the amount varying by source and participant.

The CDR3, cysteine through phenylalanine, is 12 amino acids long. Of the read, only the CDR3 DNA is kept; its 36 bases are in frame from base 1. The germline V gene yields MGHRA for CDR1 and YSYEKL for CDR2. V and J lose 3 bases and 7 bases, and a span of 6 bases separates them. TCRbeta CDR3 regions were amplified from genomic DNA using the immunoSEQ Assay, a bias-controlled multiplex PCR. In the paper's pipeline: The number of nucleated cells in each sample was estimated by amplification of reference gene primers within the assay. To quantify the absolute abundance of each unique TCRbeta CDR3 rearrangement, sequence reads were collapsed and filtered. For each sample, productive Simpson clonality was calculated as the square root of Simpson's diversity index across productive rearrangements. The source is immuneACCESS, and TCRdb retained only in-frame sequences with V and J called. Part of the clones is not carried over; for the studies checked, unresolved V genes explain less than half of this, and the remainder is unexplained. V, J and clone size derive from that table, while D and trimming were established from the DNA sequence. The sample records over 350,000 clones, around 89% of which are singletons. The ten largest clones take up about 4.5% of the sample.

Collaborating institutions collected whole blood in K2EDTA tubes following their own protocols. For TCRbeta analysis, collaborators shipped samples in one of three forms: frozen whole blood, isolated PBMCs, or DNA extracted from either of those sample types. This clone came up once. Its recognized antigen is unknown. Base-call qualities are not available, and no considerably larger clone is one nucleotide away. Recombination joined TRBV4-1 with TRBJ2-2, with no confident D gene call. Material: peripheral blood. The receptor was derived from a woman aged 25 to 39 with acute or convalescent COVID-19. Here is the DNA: TGCGCCAGCAGCCATCCCTTCGGGGAGCTGTTTTTT. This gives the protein CASSHPFGELFF.